This T cell receptor beta chain was profiled in a study of blood T cell repertoires in COVID-19. Study background: COVID-19 samples, acute and convalescent, were from the United States, Italy and Spain. T cells, B-cell-depleted T cells, or PBMCs supplied cDNA or gDNA.

As processed by the authors: Reference gene primer amplification yielded estimated nucleated cell counts. Clones were sequenced by immunoSEQ multiplex PCR, and TCRdb holds only the in-frame ones, with some missing. Clone size and V and J calls were adopted from that table, with D and trimming inferred from the DNA. Among a few hundred thousand clones listed, around 90% were seen once. This CDR3 spans 13 amino acids. Germline CDR1 is SGHTA and CDR2 is FQGTGA. Trimming shortened V by 2 bases and J by 4 bases, and 8 bases separated the two germline ends. V and J are TRBV7-3 and TRBJ2-5; the D is unclear. This TCR came from a man aged 18 to 30 with active or convalescent COVID-19. The sequenced material came from peripheral blood. The CDR3 DNA sequence: TGTGCCAGCAGCTTATTTTCGTCAGAGACCCAGTACTTC. Protein sequence: CASSLFSSETQYF. Using reference TRBV7-3 and TRBJ2-5 for the parts outside the CDR3, the full variable domain is GAGVSQTPSNKVTEKGKYVELRCDPISGHTALYWYRQSLGQGPEFLIYFQGTGAADDSGLPNDRFFAVRPEGSVSTLKIQRTERGDSAVYLCASSLFSSETQYFGPGTRLLVL.